Following are 18 T cell receptor beta chains from one sample sequenced in a study of sequential checkpoint blockade in melanoma. This sample's treatment: randomized to nivolumab then ipilimumab (arm A) or the reverse (arm B). Clones were sequenced by immunoSEQ multiplex PCR, and TCRdb holds only the in-frame ones, with some missing. The data contain fewer than 20,000 clones, 80% to 90% of them singletons. This material consisted of CD8+ T cells sorted from blood (inferred from file names), taken from a patient given nivolumab and ipilimumab in sequence. The receptors were gathered from a human donor with melanoma.

CDR3 nucleotide sequence: TGTGCCACCAGCAGAGATCGGACAGGGGGCCCTGGGGCCAACGTCCTGACTTTC. Residues: CATSRDRTGGPGANVLTF. The chain joins TRBV15 to TRBJ2-6, with 11 bases fitting TRBD1. Germline CDR1 and CDR2: LNHNV and YYDKDF (reference sequence). CDR3 length: 18 amino acids. The V gene end was trimmed by 0 bases and the J gene end by 2 bases; junction bases not matched to a gene: 3.

This rearrangement joins TRBV28 to TRBJ2-5; D is undetermined. Germline loops: CDR1 MDHEN, CDR2 SYDVKM. This CDR3 is 13 amino acids long. The V end was cut by 8 bases, the J end by 5 bases, with 15 bases between. The CDR3, as DNA: TGTGCCAGCTCCGTCCCTCCCCAGGAGACCCAGTACTTC. Its translation is CASSVPPQETQYF.

The V gene is TRBV7-2, the J gene TRBJ1-1; 7 positions match TRBD1. J was trimmed by 1 base and V by 3 bases; bases with no gene match: 2. The germline V gene encodes CDR1 SGHTA and CDR2 FQGNSA. The CDR3 runs to 14 residues. CDR3 bases: TGTGCCAGCAGCTTCCGGACAGGGAACACTGAAGCTTTCTTT. This translates into CASSFRTGNTEAFF. The full variable domain, with the rest looked up from reference TRBV7-2 and TRBJ1-1, is GAGVSQSPSNKVTEKGKDVELRCDPISGHTALYWYRQSLGQGLEFLIYFQGNSAPDKSGLPSDRFSAERTGGSVSTLTIQRTQQEDSAVYLCASSFRTGNTEAFFGQGTRLTVV.

This clone appeared a single time. V and J are TRBV7-2 and TRBJ2-2; 13 bases match TRBD2. Germline CDR1 SGHTA, CDR2 FQGNSA. There are 18 residues in the CDR3. Losses at the gene ends were 3 bases for V and 3 bases for J; bases not matched to a gene: 7. CDR3 nucleotides: TGTGCCAGCAGCTTTAGCCCACTAGCGGGGGGGTACACCGGGGAGCTGTTTTTT. Its protein product is CASSFSPLAGGYTGELFF.

This chain connects TRBV28 to TRBJ2-7; weak D call: TRBD2 (6 bases). Germline CDR1 is MDHEN and CDR2 is SYDVKM. V dropped 3 bases and J dropped 6 bases, with 15 bases sitting between them. The CDR3 is made up of 14 amino acids. CDR3 amino acids: CASSFTRLVSEQYF. CDR3 in DNA: TGTGCCAGCAGTTTCACCCGACTAGTTAGCGAGCAGTACTTC.

The rearrangement joins TRBV19 to TRBJ1-4; D possibly corresponds to TRBD1 (5 bases). V lost 7 bases to trimming and J lost 1 base, with 13 bases between them. Germline V gene lookup returns CDR1 LNHDA and CDR2 SQIVND (reference sequence). CDR3 size: 15 residues. The CDR3 DNA is TGTGCCAGTACCATAACAAGGGGAACTAATGAAAAACTGTTTTTT. Protein product: CASTITRGTNEKLFF.

This clone was detected a few times. The chain links TRBV6-6 to TRBJ1-6; D is perhaps TRBD1 (5 bases). This CDR3 has 14 amino acids. Deletions cut 2 bases from V and 8 bases from J, with 10 bases between. Germline V lookup: CDR1 MNHNY, CDR2 SVGAGI (reference sequence). CDR3 region: CASSYEAGDSPLHF. Written as DNA, the CDR3 is TGTGCCAGCAGTTACGAGGCGGGGGATTCACCCCTCCACTTT.

The chain couples TRBV7-8 to TRBJ2-7, with D perhaps TRBD2 (5 bases). Germline loops: CDR1 SGHVS, CDR2 FQNEAQ. Trimming took off 1 base at V and 6 bases at J, with 10 bases between the two ends. This CDR3 comprises 13 residues. In DNA, the CDR3 is TGTGCCAGCAGCTTAGGGACCGAGGGCGAGCAGTACTTC. It specifies CASSLGTEGEQYF.

The genes are TRBV30 and TRBJ1-1, with D unresolved. V lost 2 bases, J lost 4 bases, and 14 bases lay in between. The CDR3 consists of 14 residues. CDR1 is GTSNPN, CDR2 SVGIG, per germline (reference sequence). DNA of the CDR3: TGTGCCTGGAGTAGGCGGGGTTTGGTCACTGAAGCTTTCTTT. This translates into CAWSRRGLVTEAFF.

A remark on this clone: Its ends do not fully match the called genes, so a read error is possible. This chain joins TRBV7-8 and TRBJ1-5; 7 bases are shared with TRBD1. The germline V gene has CDR1 SGHVS and CDR2 FQNEAQ. The CDR3 loop spans 15 amino acids. The CDR3 coding sequence is TGTGCCAGCAGCTTACGAGGGGGCGTGGGTCAGCCCCAGCGTTTT. Protein sequence: CASSLRGGVGQPQRF.

The chain is built from TRBV4-2 and TRBJ1-4; 7 bases map to TRBD1. The CDR3 is 12 residues long. Germline V lookup: CDR1 LGHNA, CDR2 YNFKEQ. Trimming removed 0 bases from V and 12 bases from J; junction bases left unmatched: 1. The CDR3 DNA is TGTGCCAGCAGCCAAGACGGGACAGAACTGTTTTTT. Translating gives CASSQDGTELFF.

The V and J genes are TRBV28 and TRBJ2-5, with D perhaps TRBD2 (6 bases). Per germline, CDR1 MDHEN and CDR2 SYDVKM. The CDR3 runs to 15 residues. Trimming left V 5 bases short and J 5 bases short, with 18 bases between. CDR3 loop: CASSERDSRGETQYF. CDR3 in DNA: TGTGCCAGCAGTGAAAGGGACTCCCGAGGGGAGACCCAGTACTTC.

V is TRBV7-9 and J is TRBJ2-7; no reliable D call. In germline, CDR1 is SEHNR, CDR2 FQNEAQ (reference sequence). This CDR3 comprises 12 residues. Trimming removed 5 bases from V and 3 bases from J, with 8 bases in between. Here the CDR3 DNA reads TGTGCCAGCAGCCGTGCGGACTACGAGCAGTACTTC. Its protein product is CASSRADYEQYF.

The V gene is TRBV7-2, the J gene TRBJ2-2, with D possibly TRBD1 on 6 matching bases. This CDR3 is 16 amino acids long. CDR1 SGHTA and CDR2 FQGNSA come from the germline V gene. V lost 4 bases and J 5 bases, leaving 17 bases between the germline ends. The CDR3 DNA reads TGTGCCAGCAGCTCCCCCGGGACAACTCAGACCGGGGAGCTGTTTTTT. The encoded protein is CASSSPGTTQTGELFF.

V usage is TRBV30 and J usage is TRBJ2-5; TRBD2 matches 7 bases. The V and J ends lost 0 bases and 5 bases, in that order; junction bases with no gene match: 9. Per the germline V gene, CDR1 is GTSNPN and CDR2 is SVGIG (reference sequence). The CDR3 extends over 15 amino acids. The CDR3 protein is CAWSVLGGSGETQYF. The CDR3 bases are TGTGCCTGGAGTGTATTAGGCGGGAGCGGGGAGACCCAGTACTTC.

The chain couples TRBV27 to TRBJ2-4; 7 nucleotides align to TRBD2. Germline lookup yields CDR1 MNHEY and CDR2 SMNVEV (reference sequence). Trimming removed 2 bases from V and 4 bases from J; junction bases left unmatched: 11. The CDR3 is 17 amino acids. The CDR3 sequence is CASSLIAGVRPKNIQYF. CDR3 nucleotide sequence: TGTGCCAGCAGTTTAATTGCGGGGGTCCGTCCAAAAAACATTCAGTACTTC.

This rearrangement joins TRBV15 to TRBJ1-6; perhaps TRBD1 as D (5 bases). This CDR3 is built from 16 residues. V was clipped by 5 bases and J by 8 bases, with 19 bases between them. Germline V gives CDR1 LNHNV, CDR2 YYDKDF (reference sequence). CDR3 amino acids: CATSAPKQGVDSPLHF. The CDR3, as DNA: TGTGCCACCAGCGCTCCTAAGCAGGGTGTTGATTCACCCCTCCACTTT.

This CDR3 is CASSNTVGLAGGEKQFF. The CDR3, as DNA: TGTGCCAGCAGTAATACCGTTGGACTAGCGGGGGGGGAGAAGCAGTTCTTC. The chain employs TRBV28 and TRBJ2-1; 15 bases line up with TRBD2. Germline V gene sequence: CDR1 MDHEN, CDR2 SYDVKM. CDR3 length: 17 residues. V was pared by 5 bases and J by 11 bases, with 13 bases of the junction left unmatched.